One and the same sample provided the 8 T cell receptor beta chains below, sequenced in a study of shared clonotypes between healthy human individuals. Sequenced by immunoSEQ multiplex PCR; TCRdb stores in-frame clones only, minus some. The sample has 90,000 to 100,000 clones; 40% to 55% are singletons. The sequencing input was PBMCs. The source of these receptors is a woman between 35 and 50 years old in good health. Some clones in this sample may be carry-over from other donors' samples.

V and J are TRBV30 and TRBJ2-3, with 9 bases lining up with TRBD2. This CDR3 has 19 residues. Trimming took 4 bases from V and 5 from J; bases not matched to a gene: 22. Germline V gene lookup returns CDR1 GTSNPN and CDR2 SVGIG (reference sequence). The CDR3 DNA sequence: TGTGCCTGGACCCCCTTCGGGAGCGGGAGGACCTTTGCCCTAGATACGCAGTATTTT. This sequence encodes CAWTPFGSGRTFALDTQYF.

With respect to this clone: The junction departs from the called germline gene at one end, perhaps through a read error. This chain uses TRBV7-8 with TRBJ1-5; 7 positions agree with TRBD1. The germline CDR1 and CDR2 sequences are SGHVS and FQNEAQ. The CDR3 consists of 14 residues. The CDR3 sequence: CAGSFRDRYQPQHF. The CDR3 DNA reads TGTGCCGGCAGCTTCCGGGACAGATATCAGCCCCAGCATTTT.

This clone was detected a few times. CDR3 region: CASSVARDQPQHF. Written as DNA, the CDR3 is TGTGCCAGCAGTGTCGCCAGGGATCAGCCCCAGCATTTT. The chain combines TRBV7-2 with TRBJ1-5, with a weak D call TRBD1 (5 bases). V was shortened by 6 bases and J by 5 bases, with 11 bases between the two germline ends. Germline lookup yields CDR1 SGHTA and CDR2 FQGNSA. The CDR3 contains 13 residues. Combining the CDR3 with reference TRBV7-2 and TRBJ1-5 gives the whole variable domain GAGVSQSPSNKVTEKGKDVELRCDPISGHTALYWYRQSLGQGLEFLIYFQGNSAPDKSGLPSDRFSAERTGGSVSTLTIQRTQQEDSAVYLCASSVARDQPQHFGDGTRLSIL.

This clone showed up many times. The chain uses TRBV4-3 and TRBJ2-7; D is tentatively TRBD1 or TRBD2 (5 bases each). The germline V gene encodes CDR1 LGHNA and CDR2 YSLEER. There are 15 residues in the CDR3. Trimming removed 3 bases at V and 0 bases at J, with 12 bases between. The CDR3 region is CASSHDHGGSYEQYF. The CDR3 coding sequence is TGCGCCAGCAGCCATGATCATGGGGGCTCCTACGAGCAGTACTTC.

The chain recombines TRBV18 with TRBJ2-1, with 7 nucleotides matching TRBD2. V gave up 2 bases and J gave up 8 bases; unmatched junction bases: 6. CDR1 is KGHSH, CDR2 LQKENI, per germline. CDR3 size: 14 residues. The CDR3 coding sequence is TGTGCCAGCTCACCATACGGACTAGATGATGAGCAGTTCTTC. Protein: CASSPYGLDDEQFF.

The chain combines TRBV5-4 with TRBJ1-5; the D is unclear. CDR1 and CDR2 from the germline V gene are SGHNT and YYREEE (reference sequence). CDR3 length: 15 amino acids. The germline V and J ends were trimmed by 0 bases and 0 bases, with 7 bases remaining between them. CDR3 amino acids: CASSLDGYSNQPQHF. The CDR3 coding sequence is TGTGCCAGCAGCTTGGACGGGTATAGCAATCAGCCCCAGCATTTT.

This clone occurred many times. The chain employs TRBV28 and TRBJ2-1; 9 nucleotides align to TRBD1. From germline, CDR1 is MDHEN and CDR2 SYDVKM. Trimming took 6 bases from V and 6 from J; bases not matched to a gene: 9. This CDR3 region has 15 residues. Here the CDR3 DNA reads TGTGCCAGCAGCCGTCCCGGGACAGGGACCAATGAGCAGTTCTTC. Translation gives CASSRPGTGTNEQFF.

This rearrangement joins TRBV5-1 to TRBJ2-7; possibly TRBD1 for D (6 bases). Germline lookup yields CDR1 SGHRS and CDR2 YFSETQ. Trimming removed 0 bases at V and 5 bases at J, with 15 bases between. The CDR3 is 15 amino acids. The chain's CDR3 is CASSLAATGGHEQYF. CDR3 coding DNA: TGCGCCAGCAGCTTGGCCGCGACAGGAGGCCACGAGCAGTACTTC.